The sequence of this T cell receptor (beta chain) was determined in a study of blood T cell repertoires in COVID-19. Study-level information: Sources were T cells, B-cell-depleted T cells, or PBMCs; the material itself was cDNA or gDNA.

The V gene's germline CDR1 is MNHEY and CDR2 SVGAGI. The CDR3 is made up of 16 amino acids. Trimming removed 4 bases from V and 5 bases from J; junction bases left unmatched: 8. Clones were sequenced by immunoSEQ multiplex PCR, and TCRdb holds only the in-frame ones, with some missing. The repertoire consists of a few hundred thousand clones, with roughly 85% occurring once and the leading ten covering around 3.4%. This TCR came from a woman in her late teens or twenties with acute or convalescent COVID-19. The chain employs TRBV6-5 and TRBJ1-6; TRBD1 aligns across 7 bases. Sequenced sample: peripheral blood. The CDR3 nucleotides are TGTGCCAGCAGTTTACTAGGACAGGAGAATAATTCACCCCTCCACTTT. This translates into CASSLLGQENNSPLHF.